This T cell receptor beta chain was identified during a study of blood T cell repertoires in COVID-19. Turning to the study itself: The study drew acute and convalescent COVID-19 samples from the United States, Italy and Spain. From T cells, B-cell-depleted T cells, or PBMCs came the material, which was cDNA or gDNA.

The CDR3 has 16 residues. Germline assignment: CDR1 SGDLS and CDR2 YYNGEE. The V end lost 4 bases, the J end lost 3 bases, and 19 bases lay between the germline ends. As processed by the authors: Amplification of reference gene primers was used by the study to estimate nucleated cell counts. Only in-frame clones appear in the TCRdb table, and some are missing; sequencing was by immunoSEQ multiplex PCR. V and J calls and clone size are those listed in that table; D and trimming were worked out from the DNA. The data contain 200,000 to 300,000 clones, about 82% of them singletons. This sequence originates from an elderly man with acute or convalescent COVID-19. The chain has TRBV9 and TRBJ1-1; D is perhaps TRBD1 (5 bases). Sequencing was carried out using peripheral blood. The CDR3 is CASSPRGRGLDTEAFF. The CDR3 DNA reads TGTGCCAGCAGCCCCCGGGGGAGGGGCCTTGACACTGAAGCTTTCTTT.